This is a list of T cell receptor beta chains from one sample in a study of cytomegalovirus exposure and HLA in healthy donors. Libraries were prepared by immunoSEQ multiplex PCR; TCRdb keeps only in-frame clonotypes and omits some of them. The sample has roughly 130,000 clones; about 82% are singletons. Sequenced material: PBMCs. Receptors originate from a boy younger than 18 in good health and CMV-seronegative. CDR3s include the opening cysteine and the closing phenylalanine or tryptophan. The D gene is left open where the match is weak. Clone size, where shown, is once, few, many, or a class for clones that have expanded.

.	TRBJ2-2	.	TRBV27	TGTGCCAGCAGCAAGCAAGACTCGGGGGAGCTGTTTTTT	CASSKQDSGELFF
.	TRBJ2-3	.	TRBV30	TGTGCCTGGAGCGCCCCGTTTGGGGCCAATACGCAGTATTTT	CAWSAPFGANTQYF
.	TRBJ2-3	TRBD2	TRBV5-1	TGCGCCAGCAGCTCTGGACTAGCGGCCACAGATACGCAGTATTTT	CASSSGLAATDTQYF
.	TRBJ2-7	.	TRBV6-4	TGTGCCAGCAGTGACTCTCTGATGTCCGGTGAGCAGTACTTC	CASSDSLMSGEQYF
.	TRBJ2-6	TRBD2	TRBV6-1	TGTGCCAGCAGTGATTATCTAGCGGGAGGGCCTGGGGCCAACGTCCTGACTTTC	CASSDYLAGGPGANVLTF
few	TRBJ2-3	TRBD2	TRBV10-3	TGTGCCATCATGGGGGGGAGCACAGATACGCAGTATTTT	CAIMGGSTDTQYF
.	TRBJ2-5	.	TRBV9	TGTGCCAGCAGCCAGCGGAGGGGGGAGGGGATAGGGAAGACCCAGTACTTC	CASSQRRGEGIGKTQYF
.	TRBJ2-1	.	TRBV5-5	TGTGCCAGCAGCGATAGCGGACACCAACCGATCTCAGACAATGAGCAGTTCTTC	CASSDSGHQPISDNEQFF
few	TRBJ2-1	TRBD2	TRBV19	TGTGCCAGTAGTATGGAAGCGGGGGGCTCCTACAATGAGCAGTTCTTC	CASSMEAGGSYNEQFF
.	TRBJ2-1	TRBD1	TRBV19	TGTGCCAGTAGTCTGGAAACGGGACAGGGCAATGAGCAGTTCTTC	CASSLETGQGNEQFF
.	TRBJ1-1	.	TRBV6-5	TGTGCCAGCAATGAACAGGGCCGGAACACTGAAGCTTTCTTT	CASNEQGRNTEAFF
.	TRBJ2-1	.	TRBV29-1	TGCAGCGTTGATGGAGAGGATGAGCAGTTCTTC	CSVDGEDEQFF
.	TRBJ1-4	.	TRBV20-1	TGCAGTGCTAGCCTTAATGAAAAACTGTTTTTT	CSASLNEKLFF
.	TRBJ2-3	.	TRBV4-1	TGCGCCAGCAGCCGCGCTCTAGTTCCAGATACGCAGTATTTT	CASSRALVPDTQYF
.	TRBJ2-2	TRBD1	TRBV5-8	TGTGCCAGCAGCTTCCTCCGGAACAGGGGGCGCGAGGAGCTGTTTTTT	CASSFLRNRGREELFF
.	TRBJ1-1	TRBD1	TRBV18	TGTGCCAGCTCACGAGACAGGGATGGGACTGAAGCTTTCTTT	CASSRDRDGTEAFF
.	TRBJ2-5	TRBD1	TRBV13	TGTGCCAGCAGCAGGGACAGCCAAACCCAGTACTTC	CASSRDSQTQYF
once	TRBJ1-2	.	TRBV9	TGTGCCAGCAGCCCCGACGGGAACTATGGCTACACCTTC	CASSPDGNYGYTF
.	TRBJ2-7	.	TRBV4-3	TGCGCCAGCAGCCAAGATCTTCACCCTCGGTACGAGCAGTACTTC	CASSQDLHPRYEQYF
once	TRBJ1-3	TRBD1	TRBV6-5	TGTGCCAGCAGTTACTCCAGACAGGGTGGAAACACCATATATTTT	CASSYSRQGGNTIYF
.	TRBJ2-7	TRBD1	TRBV30	TGTGCCTGGACCCAGCGGACAGGGGGCCACGAGCAGTACTTC	CAWTQRTGGHEQYF
.	TRBJ1-4	.	TRBV11-2	TGTGCCAGCAGCTTGGGACAAGCGAATGAAAAACTGTTTTTT	CASSLGQANEKLFF
once	TRBJ2-7	TRBD2	TRBV7-9	TGTGCCAGCAGCTTAATTCTAGCGGGAGTCTACGAGCAGTACTTC	CASSLILAGVYEQYF
few	TRBJ2-7	.	TRBV23-1	TGCGCCAGCAGTCAATCCCAACTAGAGTCCTACGAGCAGTACTTC	CASSQSQLESYEQYF
.	TRBJ1-1	.	TRBV4-2	TGTGCCAGCAGCCAACTACAGGGGAACACTGAAGCTTTCTTT	CASSQLQGNTEAFF
.	TRBJ2-1	TRBD2	TRBV15	TGTGCCACCAGCTCAACGGGACTAGCGGCGAGCTCCTACAATGAGCAGTTCTTC	CATSSTGLAASSYNEQFF
few	TRBJ2-3	TRBD2	TRBV9	TGTGCCAGCAGCATCTGGACTAGCTTCACAGATACGCAGTATTTT	CASSIWTSFTDTQYF
.	TRBJ1-3	.	TRBV9	TGTGCCAGCAGCGTAGAAGGCGGGAACACCATATATTTT	CASSVEGGNTIYF
.	TRBJ2-2	.	TRBV4-2	TGTGCCAGCAGCCAATCCCCTAGCCCCGGGGAGCTGTTTTTT	CASSQSPSPGELFF
.	TRBJ2-5	.	TRBV5-4	TGTGCCAGCAGCCGCGGGACCGCTGAGCGGGAGACCCAGTACTTC	CASSRGTAERETQYF
.	TRBJ2-6	.	TRBV5-1	TGCGCCAGCAGCTCCTTACGGGTCCAACTCGCTGGGGCCAACGTCCTGACTTTC	CASSSLRVQLAGANVLTF
.	TRBJ2-6	TRBD1	TRBV7-8	TGTGCCAGCAGCTCTCCGGACAGGGCTGGGGCCAACGTCCTGACTTTC	CASSSPDRAGANVLTF
few	TRBJ2-3	.	TRBV6-5	TGTGCCAGCAGTTCCGGGGGAAGCGACGGGGCAGATACGCAGTATTTT	CASSSGGSDGADTQYF
.	TRBJ2-2	.	TRBV12-5	TGTGCTAGTGGTTTTGCGGGCCCAGAGTCCGGCACCGGGGAGCTGTTTTTT	CASGFAGPESGTGELFF
.	TRBJ2-6	TRBD1	TRBV11-2	TGTGCCAGCAGCTTAAGAGGACAGGAGAGCTCTGGGGCCAACGTCCTGACTTTC	CASSLRGQESSGANVLTF